The 13 T cell receptor beta chains below were found in one sample sequenced in a study of T cells in Graves' hyperthyroidism and ophthalmopathy. There were TCR beta CDR3 regions amplified from RNA transcripts. The HTBI primer set served for first-round RT-PCR of the TCR CDR3. TCRdb independently ran MiXCR on the multiplex PCR reads; one entry per CDR3 protein. The sample records 500,000 or so distinct CDR3 sequences, roughly 18% being singletons. Sequences were obtained from blood. Every receptor here comes from a woman under 30 with Graves' ophthalmopathy.

This clonotype was seen many times. The CDR3 here is CASSSLGDTPSYEQYF. The DNA of the CDR3 is TGTGCCAGCAGTTCCTTAGGAGACACTCCTTCCTACGAGCAGTACTTC. The chain carries TRBV28 and TRBJ2-7, with no clear D. The germline CDR1 and CDR2 sequences are MDHEN and SYDVKM. The V end was cut by 4 bases, the J end by 1 base, with 17 bases between. The CDR3 consists of 16 residues.

This clonotype has at least ten counts. The chain uses TRBV11-2 and TRBJ2-3; no definite D call. The CDR3 has 17 residues. V was shortened by 5 bases and J by 4 bases, with 22 bases between the two germline ends. CDR1 is SGHAT, CDR2 FQNNGV, per germline. The DNA of the CDR3 is TGTGCCAGCAGCCCCTCTCGTGTTTTTACGGGCGCAGATACGCAGTATTTT. Translated, it gives CASSPSRVFTGADTQYF.

V usage is TRBV27 and J usage is TRBJ1-1, with a possible D match to TRBD1 (6 bases). V dropped 2 bases and J dropped 10 bases, with 14 bases sitting between them. The CDR3 covers 13 residues. Germline CDR1 is MNHEY and CDR2 is SMNVEV (reference sequence). The CDR3: CASSLPGGEVAFF. In DNA form, the CDR3 reads TGTGCCAGCAGTTTACCCGGGGGCGAGGTAGCTTTCTTT.

Points on this clonotype: A read error may explain this, as a much larger clone is one base away. The V and J genes are TRBV7-2 and TRBJ1-2, with 9 bases aligning to TRBD1. Germline assignment: CDR1 SGHTA and CDR2 FQGNSA. The CDR3 extends over 15 amino acids. V lost 5 bases, J lost 6 bases, and 10 bases stayed unmatched. This CDR3 is CASSIPFGTGNGYTF. Here the CDR3 DNA reads TGTGCCAGCAGCATCCCTTTCGGGACAGGGAATGGCTACACCTTC.

This clonotype was detected many times. This chain joins TRBV28 and TRBJ2-3; 8 bases are shared with TRBD2. Germline V gene lookup returns CDR1 MDHEN and CDR2 SYDVKM. V lost 5 bases, J lost 1 base, and 5 bases stayed unmatched. This CDR3 has 15 residues. As DNA, the CDR3 is TGTGCCAGCAGTAATCAAGCGGGGGGCACAGATACGCAGTATTTT. Encoded protein: CASSNQAGGTDTQYF.

This clonotype was seen a handful of times. This chain uses TRBV29-1 with TRBJ2-5, with a possible D match to TRBD1 (5 bases). The V gene's germline CDR1 is SQVTM and CDR2 ANQGSEA. V was cut by 1 base and J by 2 bases, with 17 bases left in between. This CDR3 contains 16 residues. CDR3 DNA: TGCAGCGTTGAAGTAGGCAGGGAAATTCCGCAAGAGACCCAGTACTTC. It encodes CSVEVGREIPQETQYF.

The gene calls are TRBV6-1 and TRBJ1-1, with D possibly being TRBD1 (6 bases). The V gene lost 5 bases and the J gene lost 0 bases, with 16 bases spanning the gap. Germline CDR1 reads MNHNS; CDR2 reads SASEGT. The CDR3 is 16 residues long. The chain's CDR3 is CASSRPDRTMNTEAFF. The CDR3 region has the DNA TGTGCCAGCAGTCGGCCTGACAGGACTATGAACACTGAAGCTTTCTTT.

In DNA form, the CDR3 reads TGTGCCAGCAGTGTGGAGGTAAGCGTCGCTGAGCAGTTCTTC. This translates into CASSVEVSVAEQFF. The chain combines TRBV2 with TRBJ2-1; tentative D call: TRBD2 (5 bases). Germline CDR1 is SNHLY and CDR2 is FYNNEI. V lost 4 bases and J lost 9, with 16 bases in between. The CDR3 sequence is 14 residues long.

In this sample, this clonotype turned up a few times. The chain links TRBV7-2 to TRBJ2-5, with D tentatively TRBD1 (5 bases). There are 12 residues in the CDR3. The germline gives CDR1 SGHTA, CDR2 FQGNSA. Trimming left V 1 base short and J 14 bases short, with 14 bases between. CDR3 in amino acids: CASSLEGLNLYF. In nucleotides, the CDR3 is TGTGCCAGCAGCTTAGAGGGGTTAAATCTTTACTTC.

The table lists this clonotype with many counts. The chain is built from TRBV5-1 and TRBJ2-1; TRBD2 is a possible D gene (5 bases). Trimming took 5 bases from V and 10 from J, leaving 16 bases between them. The CDR3 covers 13 residues. Germline V gives CDR1 SGHRS, CDR2 YFSETQ. CDR3 sequence (DNA): TGCGCCAGCAGACCTCCGGGCAGCGGCGAGCAGTTCTTC. This gives the protein CASRPPGSGEQFF.

The chain links TRBV20-1 to TRBJ2-1, with D uncertain. Trimming removed 6 bases from V and 0 bases from J, with 18 bases in between. Per the germline V gene, CDR1 is DFQATT and CDR2 is SNEGSKA (reference sequence). The CDR3 is made up of 16 amino acids. The CDR3 region is CSAKPLSGVSYNEQFF. CDR3 sequence (DNA): TGCAGTGCAAAACCCCTCAGTGGGGTCTCCTACAATGAGCAGTTCTTC.

This clonotype was observed at least ten times. The chain combines TRBV20-1 with TRBJ2-7, with 8 bases that match TRBD1. This CDR3 has 13 amino acids. With V trimmed by 8 bases and J by 4 bases, 10 bases remained unmatched. CDR1 is DFQATT, CDR2 SNEGSKA, per germline (reference sequence). CDR3 amino acids: CSSQGQGIYEQYF. CDR3 DNA sequence: TGCAGTTCTCAAGGACAGGGAATATACGAGCAGTACTTC.

The DNA of the CDR3 is TGCAGCGCCACAACAGGGGGCGGCACTGAAGCTTTCTTT. Translated: CSATTGGGTEAFF. The chain carries TRBV29-1 and TRBJ1-1, with 9 bases identical to TRBD1. J gave up 4 bases and V 7 bases, and 7 bases lay outside the gene matches. The CDR3 runs to 13 residues. Germline values: CDR1 SQVTM, CDR2 ANQGSEA.